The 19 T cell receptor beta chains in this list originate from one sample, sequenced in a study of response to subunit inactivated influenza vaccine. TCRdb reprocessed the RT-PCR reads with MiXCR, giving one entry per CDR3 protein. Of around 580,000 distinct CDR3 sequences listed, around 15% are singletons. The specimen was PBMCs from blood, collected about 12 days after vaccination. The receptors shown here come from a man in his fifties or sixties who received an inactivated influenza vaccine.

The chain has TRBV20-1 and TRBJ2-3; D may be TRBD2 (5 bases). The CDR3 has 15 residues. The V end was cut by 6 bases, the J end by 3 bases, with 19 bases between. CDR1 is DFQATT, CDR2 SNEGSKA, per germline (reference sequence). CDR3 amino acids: CSANTELASTDTQYF. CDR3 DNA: TGCAGTGCAAATACCGAGCTAGCTTCAACAGATACGCAGTATTTT.

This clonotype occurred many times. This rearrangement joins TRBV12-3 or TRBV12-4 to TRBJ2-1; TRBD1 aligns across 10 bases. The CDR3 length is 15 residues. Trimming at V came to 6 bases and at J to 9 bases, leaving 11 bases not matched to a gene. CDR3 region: CASSRPGTGVVEQFF. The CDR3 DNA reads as TGTGCCAGCAGCAGACCCGGGACAGGGGTGGTTGAGCAGTTCTTC.

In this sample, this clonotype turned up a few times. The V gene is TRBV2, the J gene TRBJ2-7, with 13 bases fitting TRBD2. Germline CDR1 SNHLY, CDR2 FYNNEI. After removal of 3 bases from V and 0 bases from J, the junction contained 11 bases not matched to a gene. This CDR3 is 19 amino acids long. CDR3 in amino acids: CASSDIGTSGTPSSYEQYF. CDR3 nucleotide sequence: TGTGCCAGCAGTGATATTGGGACTAGCGGGACCCCAAGCTCCTACGAGCAGTACTTC. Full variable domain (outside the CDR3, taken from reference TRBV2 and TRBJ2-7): EPEVTQTPSHQVTQMGQEVILRCVPISNHLYFYWYRQILGQKVEFLVSFYNNEISEKSEIFDDQFSVERPDGSNFTLKIRSTKLEDSAMYFCASSDIGTSGTPSSYEQYFGPGTRLTVT.

The CDR3 region has the DNA TGCGCCAGCAGCGTAACCGGGACAGGGTCTTACGAGCAGTACTTC. This encodes CASSVTGTGSYEQYF. The rearrangement links TRBV5-1 to TRBJ2-7; the match to TRBD1 covers 9 bases. The CDR3 is 15 amino acids. The J segment lost 4 bases and the V segment lost 4 bases, leaving 9 bases of the junction unmatched. CDR1 SGHRS and CDR2 YFSETQ come from the germline V gene.

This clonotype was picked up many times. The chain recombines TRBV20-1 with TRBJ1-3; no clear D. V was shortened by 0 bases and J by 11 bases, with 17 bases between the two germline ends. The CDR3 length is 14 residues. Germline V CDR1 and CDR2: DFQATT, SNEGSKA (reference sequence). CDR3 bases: TGCAGTGCTAGAGATCGAAGTGGTGGAGGAGCCATATATTTT. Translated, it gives CSARDRSGGGAIYF.

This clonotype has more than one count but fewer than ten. The CDR3 region has the DNA TGTGCCAGCACCCGGTTTGGACAGGCGTCTGGGGCCAACGTCCTGACTTTC. It encodes CASTRFGQASGANVLTF. The genes are TRBV12-3 or TRBV12-4 and TRBJ2-6; 7 nucleotides agree with TRBD1. This CDR3 has 17 amino acids. V gave up 7 bases and J gave up 1 base; unmatched junction bases: 10.

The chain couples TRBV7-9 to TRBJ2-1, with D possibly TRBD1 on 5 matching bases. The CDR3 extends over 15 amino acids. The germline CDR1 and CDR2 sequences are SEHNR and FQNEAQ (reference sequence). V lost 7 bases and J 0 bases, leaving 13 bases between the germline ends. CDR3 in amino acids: CASTHDQGSYNEQFF. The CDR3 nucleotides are TGTGCCAGCACTCACGACCAGGGCTCCTACAATGAGCAGTTCTTC.

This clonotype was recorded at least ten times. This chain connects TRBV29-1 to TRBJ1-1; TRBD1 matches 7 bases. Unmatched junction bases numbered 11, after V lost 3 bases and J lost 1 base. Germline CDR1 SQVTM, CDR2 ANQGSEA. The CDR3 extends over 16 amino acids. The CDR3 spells CSVDSRRQGRNTEAFF. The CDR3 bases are TGCAGCGTTGACTCCAGAAGACAGGGACGGAACACTGAAGCTTTCTTT.

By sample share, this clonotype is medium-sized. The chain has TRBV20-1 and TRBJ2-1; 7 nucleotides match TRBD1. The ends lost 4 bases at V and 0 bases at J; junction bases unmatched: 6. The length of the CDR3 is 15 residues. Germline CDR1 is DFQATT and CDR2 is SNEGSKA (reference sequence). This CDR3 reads CSANPGTVSYNEQFF. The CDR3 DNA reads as TGCAGTGCTAACCCCGGGACAGTCTCCTACAATGAGCAGTTCTTC.

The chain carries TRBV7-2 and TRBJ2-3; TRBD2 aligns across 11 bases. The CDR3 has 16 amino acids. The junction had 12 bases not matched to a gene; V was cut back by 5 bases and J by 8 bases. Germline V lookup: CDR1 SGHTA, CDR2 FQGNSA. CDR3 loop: CASSTTSGAPGGTQYF. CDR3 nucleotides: TGTGCCAGCAGCACGACTAGCGGGGCCCCGGGTGGTACGCAGTATTTT.

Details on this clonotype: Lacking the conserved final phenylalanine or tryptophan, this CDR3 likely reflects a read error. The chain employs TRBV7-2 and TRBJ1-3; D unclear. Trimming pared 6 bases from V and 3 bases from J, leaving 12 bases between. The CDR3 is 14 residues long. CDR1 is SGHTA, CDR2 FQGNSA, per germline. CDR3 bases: TGTGCCAGCAGTCAAACCTCAGATGGAAACACCATATATCTT. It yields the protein CASSQTSDGNTIYL.

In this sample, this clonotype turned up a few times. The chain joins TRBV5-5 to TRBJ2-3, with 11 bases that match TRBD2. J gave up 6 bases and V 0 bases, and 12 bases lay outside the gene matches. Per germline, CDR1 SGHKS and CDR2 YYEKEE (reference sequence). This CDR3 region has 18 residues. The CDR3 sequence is CASSLVGSSGGFLDTQYF. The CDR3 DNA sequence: TGTGCCAGCAGCTTGGTCGGATCTAGCGGGGGGTTTCTTGATACGCAGTATTTT.

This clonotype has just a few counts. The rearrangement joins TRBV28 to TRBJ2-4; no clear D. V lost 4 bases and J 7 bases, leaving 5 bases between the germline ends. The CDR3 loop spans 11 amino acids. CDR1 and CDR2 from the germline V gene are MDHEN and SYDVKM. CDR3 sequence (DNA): TGTGCCAGCAGTTCGGCCAACATTCAGTACTTC. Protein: CASSSANIQYF.

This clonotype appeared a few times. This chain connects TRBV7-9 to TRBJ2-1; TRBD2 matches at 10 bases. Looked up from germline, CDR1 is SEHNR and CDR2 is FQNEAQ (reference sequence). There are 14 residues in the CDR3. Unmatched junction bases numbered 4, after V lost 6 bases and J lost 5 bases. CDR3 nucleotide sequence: TGTGCCAGCAGGACTAGCGGGTTCCACAATGAGCAGTTCTTC. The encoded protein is CASRTSGFHNEQFF.

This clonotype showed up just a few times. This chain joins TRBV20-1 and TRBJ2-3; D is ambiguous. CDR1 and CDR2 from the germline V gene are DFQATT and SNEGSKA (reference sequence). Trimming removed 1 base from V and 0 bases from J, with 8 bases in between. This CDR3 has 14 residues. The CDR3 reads CSARVDQSTDTQYF. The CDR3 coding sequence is TGCAGTGCTAGAGTTGATCAAAGCACAGATACGCAGTATTTT.

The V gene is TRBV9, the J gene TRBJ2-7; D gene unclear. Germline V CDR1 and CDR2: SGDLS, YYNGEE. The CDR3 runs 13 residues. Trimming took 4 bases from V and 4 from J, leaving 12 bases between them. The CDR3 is CASSPSEVYEQYF. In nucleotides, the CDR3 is TGTGCCAGCAGCCCCTCGGAAGTATACGAGCAGTACTTC.

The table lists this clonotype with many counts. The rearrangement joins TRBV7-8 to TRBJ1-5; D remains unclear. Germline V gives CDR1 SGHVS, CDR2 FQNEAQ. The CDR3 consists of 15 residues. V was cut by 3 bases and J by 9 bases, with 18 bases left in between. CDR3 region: CASSLANQGRPPQHF. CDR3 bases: TGTGCCAGCAGCTTGGCCAACCAAGGGCGTCCGCCCCAGCATTTT. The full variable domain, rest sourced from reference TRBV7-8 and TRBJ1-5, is GAGVSQSPRYKVAKRGQDVALRCDPISGHVSLFWYQQALGQGPEFLTYFQNEAQLDKSGLPSDRFFAERPEGSVSTLKIQRTQQEDSAVYLCASSLANQGRPPQHFGDGTRLSIL.

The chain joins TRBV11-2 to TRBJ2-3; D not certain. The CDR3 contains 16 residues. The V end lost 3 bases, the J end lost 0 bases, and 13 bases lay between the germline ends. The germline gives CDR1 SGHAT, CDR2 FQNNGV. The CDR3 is CASSFGLPSSTDTQYF. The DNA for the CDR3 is TGTGCCAGCAGCTTCGGGCTACCATCTAGCACAGATACGCAGTATTTT.

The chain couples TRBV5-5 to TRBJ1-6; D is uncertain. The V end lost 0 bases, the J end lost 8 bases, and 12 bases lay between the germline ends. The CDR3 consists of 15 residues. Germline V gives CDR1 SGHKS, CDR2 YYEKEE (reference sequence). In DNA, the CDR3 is TGTGCCAGCAGCTTGGATAGTGGGGTCGATTCACCCCTCCACTTT. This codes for CASSLDSGVDSPLHF.